The sequence of this TCR beta chain was determined in a study of blood T cells in healthy people across ages (dated by TCRdb to between 2014 and 2017). A note on the overall study: Template switching captured roughly one uniquely barcoded TCR beta cDNA molecule per two T cells in model experiments. Using deep sequencing normalized with unique cDNA molecular identifiers, the study measured how TCR beta repertoire diversity changes with age. The donors were split into four age groups: young (average 16 years), middle-aged (more than 35), aged (62) and long-lived (under 90). To avoid experimental bias, donors of different ages were spread randomly across the sequencing lanes. Two additional independent replicas of 1 million unique cDNA reads from the same blood draw were analyzed for two donors (one aged 18 to 29 and one aged 80 or older). Results and caveats for the whole study, not just this receptor: Estimates of total diversity based on one million sequenced T cells were regarded as lower bounds and as underestimates. Since profiling was done on bulk unsorted PBMCs, naive and antigen-experienced compartments could not be conclusively compared. The long-lived group showed more naive CD4+ T cells, fewer expanded clones and increased TCR diversity than the aged group, suggesting age selection. Observed TCR beta diversity correlated strongly with the percentage of naive T cells measured by flow cytometry. Donor CMV infection status was unknown, potentially confounding age-related changes in expanded clonotypes. As age increased, observed TCR beta diversity per million T cells dropped in a roughly linear way, and a significant reduction was already evident by age about 36.

The protocol used for the library was 5' RACE. These reads were obtained on an Illumina HiSeq 2500. The second PCR ran for about 7 to 11 cycles and used a J-beta primer mix along with a sample-barcoded 5' primer. A unique molecular identifier was introduced onto each TCR beta cDNA molecule by a template-switch 5' adaptor carrying 12 random nucleotides. Each sample yielded at least 2.5 million CDR3-containing paired-end reads. First-strand cDNA was synthesized from all RNA with the Mint cDNA synthesis kit, primed by a TRBC-specific oligonucleotide. All cDNA was treated with uracil-DNA glycosylase and then went through a first 18-cycle PCR with the universal primers M1SS and BC2_uni_R. As for the original processing: Each sample was normalized by randomly selecting 1 million high-quality reads, each carrying a distinct molecular identifier. Instead of being binned into consensus sequences, reads with shared molecular identifiers were discarded. MiTCR, run with a Q25 quality threshold and the strictest error-elimination algorithm, handled CDR3 identification, clonotype clustering and error correction. A nonparametric unseen species model with Euler transformation was used to estimate a lower bound on total TCR beta diversity. TCRdb trimmed the raw reads at Q25, called clones with MiXCR and kept productive beta chains. Rows are combined by CDR3 protein, so each entry shows the most common genes and DNA. Here the V and J calls rest on TCRdb's processing, not on the authors' analysis. This sample holds about 1.7 million distinct CDR3 sequences; roughly 27% were observed only once. In total, the top ten clones hold about 7.7% of the sample.

The CDR3 numbers 15 residues from cysteine through phenylalanine. Just the 45-base CDR3 DNA is kept, in frame starting at base 1. The germline V gene (reference sequence) yields DFQATT for CDR1 and SNEGSKA for CDR2. V lost 5 bases and J lost 3 bases, and the count of bases not matched to a germline gene is 10. Donors were approximately 42 systemically healthy Caucasian individuals from Russia aged roughly 6 to 90 years. Each donor gave about 9.8 milliliters of peripheral blood, drawn into EDTA-treated Vacutainer tubes. PBMCs were isolated by Ficoll-Paque density-gradient centrifugation, with at least 7 million obtained per sample. Total RNA was extracted from PBMCs with Trizol reagent, with at least 6 micrograms obtained per sample. Naive CD45RAhigh/CD27high T cell percentages were measured by flow cytometry on a PBMC aliquot from every donor. This clonotype appeared many times. It has no known antigen specificity. No quality values exist for individual bases; no much larger clone is one base distant.

The receptor chain draws on TRBV20-1 and TRBJ2-7; 10 junctional bases match TRBD2. This TCR came from a woman aged 25-40 years in good health. The material sequenced was blood. For the CDR3, the sequence is CSARSLAGAVYEQYF. The bases read TGCAGTGCTCGATCCCTAGCGGGAGCCGTCTACGAGCAGTACTTC.